These 25 T cell receptor beta chains came from one sample sequenced in a study of Ad26.COV2.S vaccination and SARS-CoV-2 variants. Method: immunoSEQ multiplex PCR; TCRdb's copy keeps in-frame clones and lacks some. The table has about 320,000 clones, around four fifths seen once. Treatment defined: about 20 received Ad26.COV2.S at low or high dose, single or two shots; several received placebo; per-sample allocation not given. Sampling took place 63 days after the first vaccine or placebo injection. Sequencing was performed on peripheral blood, taken in a trial of Ad26.COV2.S vaccine versus placebo. These receptors were obtained from a person between 18 and 59 years old who received the Ad26.COV2.S COVID-19 vaccine or a placebo.

This chain links TRBV2 with TRBJ2-2; maybe TRBD1 (5 bases). The CDR3 loop spans 13 amino acids. The germline gives CDR1 SNHLY, CDR2 FYNNEI. Deletions cut 5 bases from V and 6 bases from J, with 10 bases between. CDR3 coding DNA: TGTGCCAGCAGTCGACAGCTCTCCGGGGAGCTGTTTTTT. Residues: CASSRQLSGELFF.

CDR3 amino acids: CASSSPTSASGGRETQYF. CDR3 nucleotide sequence: TGTGCCAGCAGTTCGCCAACCTCGGCTAGCGGGGGGCGTGAGACCCAGTACTTC. J is TRBJ2-5 and V is TRBV27; 11 bases agree with TRBD2. With 4 bases clipped from V and 5 bases from J, the junction kept 15 bases outside the gene matches. CDR1 is MNHEY and CDR2 is SMNVEV in the germline V gene (reference sequence). This CDR3 is 18 amino acids long.

This chain links TRBV6-6 with TRBJ2-2; TRBD2 might be the D (5 bases). Germline CDR1 MNHNY, CDR2 SVGAGI (reference sequence). The CDR3 consists of 16 residues. Trimming took off 5 bases at V and 2 bases at J, with 15 bases between the two ends. The DNA for the CDR3 is TGTGCCAGCAGTCGACAAGAACCGGGAAACACCGGGGAGCTGTTTTTT. Translated: CASSRQEPGNTGELFF.

This chain joins TRBV29-1 and TRBJ2-3; 10 nucleotides agree with TRBD1. The CDR3 is 15 amino acids. The trim removed 3 bases at V and 1 base at J, leaving 4 bases unmatched. The germline gives CDR1 SQVTM, CDR2 ANQGSEA. CDR3 region: CSVDHGTGGTDTQYF. CDR3 coding DNA: TGCAGCGTTGACCACGGGACAGGGGGCACAGATACGCAGTATTTT.

The CDR3 bases are TGTGCCACCAGTGAACCTAGCTCCTACAATGAGCAGTTCTTC. Translating gives CATSEPSSYNEQFF. The genes are TRBV24-1 and TRBJ2-1; D ambiguous. From germline, CDR1 is KGHDR and CDR2 SFDVKD. The V end was cut by 4 bases, the J end by 0 bases, with 6 bases between. The CDR3 length is 14 residues.

This chain connects TRBV5-1 to TRBJ2-5, with TRBD2 matching 16 bases. The CDR3 spans 15 residues. Trimming at V came to 4 bases and at J to 4 bases, leaving 1 base not matched to a gene. Germline CDR1 is SGHRS and CDR2 is YFSETQ. The CDR3 is CASSGTSGGVETQYF. The CDR3 DNA reads as TGCGCCAGCAGCGGGACTAGCGGGGGGGTAGAGACCCAGTACTTC.

The rearrangement uses TRBV9 and TRBJ2-5; 7 bases map to TRBD2. V lost 4 bases and J lost 5; bases outside the gene matches: 11. CDR1 SGDLS and CDR2 YYNGEE come from the germline V gene. The CDR3 length is 15 residues. The CDR3 coding sequence is TGTGCCAGCAGCCCCCTGAGTAGCGGGCGGGAGACCCAGTACTTC. It is translated as CASSPLSSGRETQYF.

The chain is built from TRBV4-2 and TRBJ2-7; D remains ambiguous. Germline assignment: CDR1 LGHNA and CDR2 YNFKEQ. The CDR3 is 12 residues long. V lost 3 bases, J lost 6 bases, and 9 bases lay in between. The CDR3 DNA is TGTGCCAGCAGCCACGAACAGCCCGAGCAGTACTTC. Its translation is CASSHEQPEQYF.

This rearrangement joins TRBV4-1 to TRBJ1-5; D is uncertain. The CDR3 extends over 13 amino acids. CDR1 is MGHRA, CDR2 YSYEKL, per germline. V was clipped by 4 bases and J by 6 bases, with 10 bases between them. The CDR3 DNA reads TGCGCCAGCAGCCCCCTTTCAGGTCAGCCCCAGCATTTT. Translating it yields CASSPLSGQPQHF.

This rearrangement joins TRBV18 to TRBJ2-7; 10 nucleotides agree with TRBD1. V was clipped by 8 bases and J by 2 bases; unmatched bases: 3. This CDR3 comprises 13 residues. The V gene's germline CDR1 is KGHSH and CDR2 LQKENI. The CDR3 DNA sequence: TGTGCCAGCGCAGGGACAGGGGCCTACGAGCAGTACTTC. Protein sequence: CASAGTGAYEQYF.

This clone was counted between two and nine times. V is TRBV7-2 and J is TRBJ1-2, with D hard to call. Germline V lookup: CDR1 SGHTA, CDR2 FQGNSA. The CDR3 totals 12 residues. Trimming took 5 bases from V and 8 from J, leaving 12 bases between them. The DNA for the CDR3 is TGTGCCAGCAGCGAGCAGACGAGAGGCTACACCTTC. Its protein is CASSEQTRGYTF.

In DNA, the CDR3 is TGCGCCAGCAGCTCCACAGGGGGGAGTAATGAAAAACTGTTTTTT. Translating it yields CASSSTGGSNEKLFF. The J gene is TRBJ1-4, the V gene TRBV5-1; 8 bases fit TRBD1. The CDR3 has 15 residues. The ends lost 3 bases at V and 4 bases at J; junction bases unmatched: 5. CDR1 and CDR2 from the germline V gene are SGHRS and YFSETQ.

The chain has TRBV29-1 and TRBJ2-3; D not resolved. CDR3 length: 14 residues. In germline, CDR1 is SQVTM, CDR2 ANQGSEA. V lost 3 bases and J lost 6, with 16 bases in between. The CDR3 is CSVERWQVGDTQYF. CDR3 bases: TGCAGCGTTGAGAGGTGGCAGGTGGGGGATACGCAGTATTTT.

The genes are TRBV19 and TRBJ1-1; D possibly corresponds to TRBD1 (5 bases). Trimming removed 8 bases at V and 5 bases at J, with 21 bases between. The CDR3 has 15 residues. Germline CDR1 LNHDA, CDR2 SQIVND (reference sequence). This CDR3 reads CASSLGDGVMTEAFF. CDR3 DNA: TGTGCCAGTTCCCTTGGGGACGGAGTAATGACTGAAGCTTTCTTT. The full variable domain, completed using reference TRBV19 and TRBJ1-1, is DGGITQSPKYLFRKEGQNVTLSCEQNLNHDAMYWYRQDPGQGLRLIYYSQIVNDFQKGDIAEGYSVSREKKESFPLTVTSAQKNPTAFYLCASSLGDGVMTEAFFGQGTRLTVV.

This clone was seen only a few times. The same CDR3 is also encoded by other DNA sequences in this sample. The V gene is TRBV7-9, the J gene TRBJ2-3; D is unclear. This CDR3 region has 12 residues. V lost 5 bases to trimming and J lost 2 bases, with 5 bases between them. Per the germline V gene, CDR1 is SEHNR and CDR2 is FQNEAQ (reference sequence). The CDR3: CASSLYTDTQYF. The CDR3 DNA is TGTGCCAGCAGCCTTTACACAGATACGCAGTATTTT.

This sequence joins TRBV9 and TRBJ2-3, with 13 bases identical to TRBD2. The CDR3 is made up of 16 amino acids. The V gene's germline CDR1 is SGDLS and CDR2 YYNGEE. Unmatched junction bases numbered 7, after V lost 4 bases and J lost 5 bases. CDR3 bases: TGTGCCAGCAGCCACACTAGCGGGGGGGCCAAAGATACGCAGTATTTT. It encodes CASSHTSGGAKDTQYF.

V and J are TRBV15 and TRBJ1-5; D gene ambiguous. Trimming took 0 bases from V and 5 from J, leaving 17 bases between them. Germline V gene sequence: CDR1 LNHNV, CDR2 YYDKDF (reference sequence). The CDR3 runs 17 residues. The CDR3 DNA reads TGTGCCACCAGCAGAGATTTGTTTTGGAACAGCCATCAGCCCCAGCATTTT. This codes for CATSRDLFWNSHQPQHF.

This chain uses TRBV13 with TRBJ2-5; TRBD1 matches at 7 bases. Germline V gene sequence: CDR1 PRHDT, CDR2 FYEKMQ (reference sequence). The V gene end was trimmed by 5 bases and the J gene end by 8 bases; junction bases not matched to a gene: 5. The CDR3 is 12 residues long. The CDR3 protein is CASSQGGGTQYF. CDR3 coding DNA: TGTGCCAGCAGCCAAGGGGGCGGAACCCAGTACTTC. Supplemented by reference TRBV13 and TRBJ2-5, the full variable domain reads AAGVIQSPRHLIKEKRETATLKCYPIPRHDTVYWYQQGPGQDPQFLISFYEKMQSDKGSIPDRFSAQQFSDYHSELNMSSLELGDSALYFCASSQGGGTQYFGPGTRLLVL.

The chain carries TRBV19 and TRBJ2-1; 9 bases map to TRBD2. Germline V CDR1 and CDR2: LNHDA, SQIVND (reference sequence). Unmatched junction bases numbered 10, after V lost 7 bases and J lost 6 bases. The CDR3 loop spans 15 amino acids. CDR3 in DNA: TGTGCCAGTAAAATGAGAGCGGGGGGCCTCAATGAGCAGTTCTTC. This codes for CASKMRAGGLNEQFF.

CDR3: CASTITGGTDEQFF. The CDR3 DNA reads TGTGCCAGTACCATAACCGGAGGGACGGATGAGCAGTTCTTC. The V gene is TRBV19, the J gene TRBJ2-1; possible D gene TRBD2, 6 bases. CDR1 and CDR2 (germline): LNHDA, SQIVND (reference sequence). Trimming cost V 7 bases and J 8 bases, with 18 bases left between them. CDR3 length equals 14 residues.

This clone showed up just once. The CDR3 region has the DNA TGTGCCAGCAGTGAAGCCCCAGGGGTGCGGTCACCCCTCCACTTT. This encodes CASSEAPGVRSPLHF. The chain is built from TRBV6-1 and TRBJ1-6; possibly TRBD1 for D (6 bases). The CDR3 totals 15 residues. Germline V lookup: CDR1 MNHNS, CDR2 SASEGT. V shed 0 bases and J shed 10 bases, with 13 bases lying between them.

The gene calls are TRBV9 and TRBJ1-5; a weak D match, TRBD1 (6 bases). CDR1 is SGDLS, CDR2 YYNGEE, per germline. Trimming left V 3 bases short and J 7 bases short, with 11 bases between. CDR3 length: 13 residues. The CDR3 DNA reads as TGTGCCAGCAGCGACAGGGTAGGCCAGCCCCAGCATTTT. As protein: CASSDRVGQPQHF.

This sequence joins TRBV7-9 and TRBJ2-1; 12 bases match TRBD2. The CDR3 covers 14 residues. The germline V gene has CDR1 SEHNR and CDR2 FQNEAQ (reference sequence). V gave up 5 bases and J gave up 6 bases; unmatched junction bases: 2. The CDR3 DNA reads TGTGCCAGCAGCACTAGCGGGGGGCCCAATGAGCAGTTCTTC. Translation: CASSTSGGPNEQFF.

The J gene is TRBJ1-2, the V gene TRBV5-1; unclear D gene. V was cut by 5 bases and J by 0 bases, with 8 bases left in between. CDR1 and CDR2 from the germline V gene are SGHRS and YFSETQ. This CDR3 has 13 amino acids. The CDR3 reads CASSEEANYGYTF. DNA of the CDR3: TGCGCCAGCAGTGAGGAGGCTAACTATGGCTACACCTTC. Full variable domain (rest looked up from reference TRBV5-1 and TRBJ1-2): KAGVTQTPRYLIKTRGQQVTLSCSPISGHRSVSWYQQTPGQGLQFLFEYFSETQRNKGNFPGRFSGRQFSNSRSEMNVSTLELGDSALYLCASSEEANYGYTFGSGTRLTVV.

This clone was counted a single time. The V and J genes are TRBV7-2 and TRBJ1-6, with D possibly matching TRBD1 (5 bases). There are 14 residues in the CDR3. Germline CDR1 is SGHTA and CDR2 is FQGNSA. V lost 4 bases and J 14 bases, leaving 18 bases between the germline ends. The CDR3 sequence is CASSSLGGEYALHF. The CDR3 bases are TGTGCCAGCAGCTCTCTCGGGGGGGAGTACGCCCTCCACTTT.